This T cell receptor beta chain was documented in a study of shared clonotypes between healthy human individuals. Naive CD8 isolation took CD45RO-negative cells positively selected for CCR7 and excluded terminally differentiated effector memory CD45RA+ cells. The donors were adults (healthy and HIV-negative) with no recent acute infections or vaccinations. Nashville, Tennessee was home to all donors, each a Caucasian adult. Trimming took 4 bases from V and 4 from J; bases not matched to a gene: 4. The CDR3 runs 14 residues. Germline V lookup: CDR1 SGDLS, CDR2 YYNGEE. Sorted subsets were amplified in replicate PCRs using 150 to 250 ng DNA, tens of thousands of T cell genomes. In the authors' methods: Filtering differed, since immunoSEQ gave only junction sequences and no quality scores. The assay was immunoSEQ multiplex PCR, and TCRdb's table has in-frame clones only and misses some. Clonal size and the V and J genes are those of that table, whereas D and trimming came from the DNA. The data hold some 1,900,000 clones, with about 95% observed a single time.

This TCR was sampled from a man aged 18 to 30 in good health. V gene TRBV9 combines with J gene TRBJ1-4; 7 positions agree with TRBD1. The specimen sequenced was naive CD8+ T cells sorted from blood. CDR3 nucleotides: TGTGCCAGCAGCACCGGACAGGTTAATGAAAAACTGTTTTTT. It yields the protein CASSTGQVNEKLFF. The variable domain in full, completed from reference TRBV9 and TRBJ1-4, reads DSGVTQTPKHLITATGQRVTLRCSPRSGDLSVYWYQQSLDQGLQFLIQYYNGEERAKGNILERFSAQQFPDLHSELNLSSLELGDSALYFCASSTGQVNEKLFFGSGTQLSVL.